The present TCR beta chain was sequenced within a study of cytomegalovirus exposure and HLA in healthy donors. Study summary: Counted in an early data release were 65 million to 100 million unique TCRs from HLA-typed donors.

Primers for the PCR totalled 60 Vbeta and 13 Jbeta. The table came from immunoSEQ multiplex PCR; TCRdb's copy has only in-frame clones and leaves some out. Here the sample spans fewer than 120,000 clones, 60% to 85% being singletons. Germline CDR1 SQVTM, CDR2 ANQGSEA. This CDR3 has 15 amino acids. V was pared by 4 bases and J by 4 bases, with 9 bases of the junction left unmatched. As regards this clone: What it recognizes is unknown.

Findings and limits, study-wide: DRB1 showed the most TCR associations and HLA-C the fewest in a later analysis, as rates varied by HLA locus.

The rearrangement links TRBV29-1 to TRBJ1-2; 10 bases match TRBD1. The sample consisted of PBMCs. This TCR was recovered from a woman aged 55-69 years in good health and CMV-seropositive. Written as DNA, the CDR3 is TGCAGCGTTGGGAGGGACAGGGGTTATTCCTATGGCTACACCTTC. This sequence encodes CSVGRDRGYSYGYTF.